This T cell receptor beta chain was recovered during a study of control samples from healthy donors and cancer patients. Germline V gene data show CDR1 as SGHTA and CDR2 as FQGNSA. The V gene end was trimmed by 4 bases and the J gene end by 4 bases; junction bases not matched to a gene: 7. The CDR3 runs to 15 residues. Clones were read by immunoSEQ multiplex PCR, and TCRdb kept only the in-frame ones, dropping some. The sample holds approximately 160,000 clones; 93% are singletons and the top ten take 4.1%. The sequenced sample consisted of blood. This clonotype originated in a woman aged 55-75 years in good health. The rearrangement uses TRBV7-2 and TRBJ1-5; TRBD1 matches at 7 bases. CDR3 nucleotides: TGTGCCAGCAGCTCAAACCCGGGACAGAATCAGCCCCAGCATTTT. Protein: CASSSNPGQNQPQHF.